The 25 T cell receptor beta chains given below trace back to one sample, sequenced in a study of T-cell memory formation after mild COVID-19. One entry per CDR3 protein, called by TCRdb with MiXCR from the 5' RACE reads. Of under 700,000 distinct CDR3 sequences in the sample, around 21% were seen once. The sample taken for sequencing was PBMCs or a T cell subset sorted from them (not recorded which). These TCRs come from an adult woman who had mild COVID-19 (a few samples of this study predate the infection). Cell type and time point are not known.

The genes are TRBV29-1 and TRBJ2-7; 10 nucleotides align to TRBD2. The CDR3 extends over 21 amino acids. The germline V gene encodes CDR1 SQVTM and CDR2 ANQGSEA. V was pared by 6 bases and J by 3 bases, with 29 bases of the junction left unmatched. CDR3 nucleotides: TGCAGCGTCATACCCAGAGGTTTAGGGACTAGCGCTAACCTACACCACTACGAGCAGTACTTC. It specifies CSVIPRGLGTSANLHHYEQYF.

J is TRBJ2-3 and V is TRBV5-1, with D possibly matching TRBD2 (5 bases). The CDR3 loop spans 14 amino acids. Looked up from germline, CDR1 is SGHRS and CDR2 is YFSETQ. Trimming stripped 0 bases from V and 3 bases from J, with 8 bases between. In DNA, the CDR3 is TGCGCCAGCAGCTTGGCCCGGAGGACAGATACGCAGTATTTT. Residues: CASSLARRTDTQYF. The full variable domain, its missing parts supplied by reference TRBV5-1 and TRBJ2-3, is KAGVTQTPRYLIKTRGQQVTLSCSPISGHRSVSWYQQTPGQGLQFLFEYFSETQRNKGNFPGRFSGRQFSNSRSEMNVSTLELGDSALYLCASSLARRTDTQYFGPGTRLTVL.

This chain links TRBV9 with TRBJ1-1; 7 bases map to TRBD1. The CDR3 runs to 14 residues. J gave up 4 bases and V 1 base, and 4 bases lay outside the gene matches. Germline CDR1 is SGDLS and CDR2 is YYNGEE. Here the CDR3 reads CASSVKGASTEAFF. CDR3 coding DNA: TGTGCCAGCAGCGTAAAGGGGGCGAGCACTGAAGCTTTCTTT.

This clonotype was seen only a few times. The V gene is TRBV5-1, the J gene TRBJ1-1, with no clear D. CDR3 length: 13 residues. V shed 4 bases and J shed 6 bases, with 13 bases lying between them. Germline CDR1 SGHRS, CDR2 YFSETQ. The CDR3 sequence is CASSAGVYAEAFF. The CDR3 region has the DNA TGCGCCAGCAGCGCCGGGGTCTACGCTGAAGCTTTCTTT.

The DNA of the CDR3 is TGTGCCAGCAGTTCTTTAGGCGGGAGCGGGGGGATTACCTCCTACAATGAGCAGTTCTTC. It encodes CASSSLGGSGGITSYNEQFF. This chain links TRBV6-5 with TRBJ2-1; TRBD2 agrees at 9 bases. The CDR3 totals 20 residues. The V segment lost 4 bases and the J segment 0 bases; nucleotides outside the gene matches: 16. Germline V gene sequence: CDR1 MNHEY, CDR2 SVGAGI.

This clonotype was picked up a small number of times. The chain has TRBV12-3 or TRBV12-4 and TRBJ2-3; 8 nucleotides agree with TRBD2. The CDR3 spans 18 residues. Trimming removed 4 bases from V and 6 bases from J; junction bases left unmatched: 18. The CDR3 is CASSYRSRGLAPMDTQYF. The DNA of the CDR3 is TGTGCCAGCAGTTACCGCTCTCGAGGACTAGCCCCCATGGATACGCAGTATTTT.

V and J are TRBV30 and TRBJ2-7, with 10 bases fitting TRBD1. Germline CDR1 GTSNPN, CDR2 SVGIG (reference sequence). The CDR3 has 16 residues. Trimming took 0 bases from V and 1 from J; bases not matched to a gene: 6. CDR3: CAWSVLGQGISYEQYF. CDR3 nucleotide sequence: TGTGCCTGGAGTGTGCTGGGACAGGGGATTTCCTACGAGCAGTACTTC. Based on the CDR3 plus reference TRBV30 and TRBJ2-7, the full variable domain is SQTIHQWPATLVQPVGSPLSLECTVEGTSNPNLYWYRQAAGRGLQLLFYSVGIGQISSEVPQNLSASRPQDRQFILSSKKLLLSDSGFYLCAWSVLGQGISYEQYFGPGTRLTVT.

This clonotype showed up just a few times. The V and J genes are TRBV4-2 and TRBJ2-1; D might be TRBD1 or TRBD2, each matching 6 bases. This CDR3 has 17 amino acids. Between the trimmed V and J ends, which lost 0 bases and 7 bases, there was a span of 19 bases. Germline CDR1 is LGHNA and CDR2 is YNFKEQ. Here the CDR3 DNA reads TGTGCCAGCAGCCAAGATCCAACAGGGAGGAGGGTGAATGAGCAGTTCTTC. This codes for CASSQDPTGRRVNEQFF.

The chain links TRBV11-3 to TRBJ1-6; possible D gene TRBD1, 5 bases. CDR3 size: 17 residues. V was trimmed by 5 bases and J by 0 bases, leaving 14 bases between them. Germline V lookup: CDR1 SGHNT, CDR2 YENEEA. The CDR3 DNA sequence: TGTGCCAGCAGCCCTCCCCACGGGACCTCCTATAATTCACCCCTCCACTTT. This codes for CASSPPHGTSYNSPLHF.

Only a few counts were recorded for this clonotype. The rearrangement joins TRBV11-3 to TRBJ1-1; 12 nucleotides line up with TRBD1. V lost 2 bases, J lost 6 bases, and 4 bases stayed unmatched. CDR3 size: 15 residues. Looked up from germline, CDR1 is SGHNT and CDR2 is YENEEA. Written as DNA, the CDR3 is TGTGCCAGCAGCTTAACGGGACAGGGGGCGTCTGAAGCTTTCTTT. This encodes CASSLTGQGASEAFF.

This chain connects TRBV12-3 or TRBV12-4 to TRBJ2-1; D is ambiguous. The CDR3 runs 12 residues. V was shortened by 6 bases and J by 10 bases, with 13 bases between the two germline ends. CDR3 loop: CASRSDLAEQFF. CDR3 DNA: TGTGCCAGCAGGTCCGACCTCGCAGAGCAGTTCTTC.

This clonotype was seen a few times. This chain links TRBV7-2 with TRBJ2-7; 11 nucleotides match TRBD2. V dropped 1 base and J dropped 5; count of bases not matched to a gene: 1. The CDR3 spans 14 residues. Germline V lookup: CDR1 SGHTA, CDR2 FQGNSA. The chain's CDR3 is CASSLGTSGHEQYF. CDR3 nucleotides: TGTGCCAGCAGCTTAGGGACTAGCGGGCACGAGCAGTACTTC.

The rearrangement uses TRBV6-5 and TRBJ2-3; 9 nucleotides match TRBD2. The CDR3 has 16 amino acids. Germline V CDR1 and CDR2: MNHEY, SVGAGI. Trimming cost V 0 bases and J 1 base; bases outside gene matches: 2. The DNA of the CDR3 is TGTGCCAGCAGTTACTCTGCTAGCGGGGGCACAGATACGCAGTATTTT. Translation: CASSYSASGGTDTQYF.

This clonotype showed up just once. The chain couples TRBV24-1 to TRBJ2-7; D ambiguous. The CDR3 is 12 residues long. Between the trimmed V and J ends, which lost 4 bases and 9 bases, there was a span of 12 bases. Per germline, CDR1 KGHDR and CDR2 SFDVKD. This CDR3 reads CATSDPISGQYF. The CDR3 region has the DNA TGTGCCACCAGTGACCCTATCTCGGGGCAGTACTTC.

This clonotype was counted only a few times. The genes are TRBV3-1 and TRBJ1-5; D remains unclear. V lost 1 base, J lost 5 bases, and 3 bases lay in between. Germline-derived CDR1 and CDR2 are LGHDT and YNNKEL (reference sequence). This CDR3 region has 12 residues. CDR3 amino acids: CASSQADQPQHF. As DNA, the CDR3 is TGTGCCAGCAGCCAAGCCGATCAGCCCCAGCATTTT.

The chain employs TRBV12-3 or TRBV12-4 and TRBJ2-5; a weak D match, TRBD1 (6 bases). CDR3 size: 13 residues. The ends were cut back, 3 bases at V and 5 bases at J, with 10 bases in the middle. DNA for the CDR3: TGTGCCAGCAGTTTTTCCCAGGGGGAGACCCAGTACTTC. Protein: CASSFSQGETQYF.

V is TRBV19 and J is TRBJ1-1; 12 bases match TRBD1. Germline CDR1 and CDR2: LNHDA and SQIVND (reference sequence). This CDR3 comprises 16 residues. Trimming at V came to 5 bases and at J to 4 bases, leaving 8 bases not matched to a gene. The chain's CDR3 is CASSPGTGGAGTEAFF. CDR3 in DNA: TGTGCCAGTAGTCCGGGGACAGGGGGCGCGGGCACTGAAGCTTTCTTT.

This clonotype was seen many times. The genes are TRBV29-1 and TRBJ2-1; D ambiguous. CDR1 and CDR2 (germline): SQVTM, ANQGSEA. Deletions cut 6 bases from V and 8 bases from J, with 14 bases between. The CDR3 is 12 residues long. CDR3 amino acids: CSVRTAFDEQFF. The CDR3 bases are TGCAGCGTGAGGACCGCATTTGATGAGCAGTTCTTC.

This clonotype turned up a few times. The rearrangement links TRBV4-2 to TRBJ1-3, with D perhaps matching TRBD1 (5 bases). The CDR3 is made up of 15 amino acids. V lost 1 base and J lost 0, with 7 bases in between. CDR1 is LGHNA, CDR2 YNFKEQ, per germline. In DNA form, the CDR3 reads TGTGCCAGCAGCCAAGGGGGGAACTCTGGAAACACCATATATTTT. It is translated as CASSQGGNSGNTIYF.

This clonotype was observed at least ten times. The CDR3 reads CASSQTSGGGETQYF. CDR3 nucleotides: TGTGCCAGCAGCCAGACTAGCGGGGGTGGGGAGACCCAGTACTTC. This sequence joins TRBV7-7 and TRBJ2-5, with TRBD2 identical over 12 bases. J lost 5 bases, V lost 5 bases, and 6 bases had no gene match. The CDR3 runs to 15 residues. From germline, CDR1 is SSHAT and CDR2 FNYEAQ (reference sequence).

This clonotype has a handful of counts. CDR3 bases: TGTGCCAGCAGCCCCGGGACCCCTTCTGGGAGAAGGGCCAACGTCCTGACTTTC. Protein sequence: CASSPGTPSGRRANVLTF. The chain links TRBV7-9 to TRBJ2-6, with D perhaps assigned TRBD1 or TRBD2 (5 bases each). The V and J ends lost 5 bases and 5 bases respectively, with 22 bases between them. This CDR3 spans 18 amino acids. Germline CDR1 SEHNR, CDR2 FQNEAQ (reference sequence).

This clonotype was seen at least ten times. The CDR3 spells CASSPTGTRTGETQYF. In nucleotides, the CDR3 is TGTGCCAGCAGCCCCACCGGGACTAGGACAGGAGAGACCCAGTACTTC. This sequence joins TRBV5-5 and TRBJ2-5; D is possibly TRBD2 (8 bases). Germline V CDR1 and CDR2: SGHKS, YYEKEE (reference sequence). V was clipped by 4 bases and J by 4 bases, with 20 bases between them. CDR3 length: 16 amino acids.

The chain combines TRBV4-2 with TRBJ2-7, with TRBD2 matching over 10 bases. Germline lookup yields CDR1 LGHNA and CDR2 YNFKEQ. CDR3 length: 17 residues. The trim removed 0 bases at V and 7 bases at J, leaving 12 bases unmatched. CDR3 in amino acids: CASSQDEASGRLGEQYF. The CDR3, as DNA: TGTGCCAGCAGCCAAGATGAGGCTAGCGGGAGATTGGGGGAGCAGTACTTC.

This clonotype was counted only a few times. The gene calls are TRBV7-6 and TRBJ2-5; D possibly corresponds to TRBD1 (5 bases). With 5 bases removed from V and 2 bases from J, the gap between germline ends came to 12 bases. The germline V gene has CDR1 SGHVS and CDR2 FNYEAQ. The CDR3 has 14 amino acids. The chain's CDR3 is CASSPQTEQETQYF. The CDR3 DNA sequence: TGTGCCAGCAGCCCCCAGACAGAACAAGAGACCCAGTACTTC.

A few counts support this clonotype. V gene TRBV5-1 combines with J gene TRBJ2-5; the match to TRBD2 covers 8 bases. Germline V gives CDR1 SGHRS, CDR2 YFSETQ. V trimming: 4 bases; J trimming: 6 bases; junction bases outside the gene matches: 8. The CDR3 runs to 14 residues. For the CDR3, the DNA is TGCGCCAGCAGCACTATCAGCGGGGGACAGACCCAGTACTTC. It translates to CASSTISGGQTQYF.